This T cell receptor beta chain was obtained from a study of blood T cell repertoires in COVID-19. Sequencing used immunoSEQ multiplex PCR; TCRdb keeps in-frame clones, though not all of them. The table shows 350,000 to 500,000 clones, with roughly 84% occurring only once. Germline values: CDR1 MNHEY, CDR2 SVGEGT. Trimming shortened V by 6 bases and J by 4 bases, and 9 bases separated the two germline ends. The CDR3 runs to 13 residues. The receptor comes from a woman under 30 who had been exposed to COVID-19. The V call is TRBV6-2 or TRBV6-3, the J call TRBJ1-4; a possible D gene is TRBD1 (6 bases). Specimen: PBMCs or T cells enriched from blood (not recorded which). The CDR3 region is CASSDRFNEKLFF. The CDR3 DNA reads TGTGCCAGCAGCGACAGGTTTAATGAAAAACTGTTTTTT.